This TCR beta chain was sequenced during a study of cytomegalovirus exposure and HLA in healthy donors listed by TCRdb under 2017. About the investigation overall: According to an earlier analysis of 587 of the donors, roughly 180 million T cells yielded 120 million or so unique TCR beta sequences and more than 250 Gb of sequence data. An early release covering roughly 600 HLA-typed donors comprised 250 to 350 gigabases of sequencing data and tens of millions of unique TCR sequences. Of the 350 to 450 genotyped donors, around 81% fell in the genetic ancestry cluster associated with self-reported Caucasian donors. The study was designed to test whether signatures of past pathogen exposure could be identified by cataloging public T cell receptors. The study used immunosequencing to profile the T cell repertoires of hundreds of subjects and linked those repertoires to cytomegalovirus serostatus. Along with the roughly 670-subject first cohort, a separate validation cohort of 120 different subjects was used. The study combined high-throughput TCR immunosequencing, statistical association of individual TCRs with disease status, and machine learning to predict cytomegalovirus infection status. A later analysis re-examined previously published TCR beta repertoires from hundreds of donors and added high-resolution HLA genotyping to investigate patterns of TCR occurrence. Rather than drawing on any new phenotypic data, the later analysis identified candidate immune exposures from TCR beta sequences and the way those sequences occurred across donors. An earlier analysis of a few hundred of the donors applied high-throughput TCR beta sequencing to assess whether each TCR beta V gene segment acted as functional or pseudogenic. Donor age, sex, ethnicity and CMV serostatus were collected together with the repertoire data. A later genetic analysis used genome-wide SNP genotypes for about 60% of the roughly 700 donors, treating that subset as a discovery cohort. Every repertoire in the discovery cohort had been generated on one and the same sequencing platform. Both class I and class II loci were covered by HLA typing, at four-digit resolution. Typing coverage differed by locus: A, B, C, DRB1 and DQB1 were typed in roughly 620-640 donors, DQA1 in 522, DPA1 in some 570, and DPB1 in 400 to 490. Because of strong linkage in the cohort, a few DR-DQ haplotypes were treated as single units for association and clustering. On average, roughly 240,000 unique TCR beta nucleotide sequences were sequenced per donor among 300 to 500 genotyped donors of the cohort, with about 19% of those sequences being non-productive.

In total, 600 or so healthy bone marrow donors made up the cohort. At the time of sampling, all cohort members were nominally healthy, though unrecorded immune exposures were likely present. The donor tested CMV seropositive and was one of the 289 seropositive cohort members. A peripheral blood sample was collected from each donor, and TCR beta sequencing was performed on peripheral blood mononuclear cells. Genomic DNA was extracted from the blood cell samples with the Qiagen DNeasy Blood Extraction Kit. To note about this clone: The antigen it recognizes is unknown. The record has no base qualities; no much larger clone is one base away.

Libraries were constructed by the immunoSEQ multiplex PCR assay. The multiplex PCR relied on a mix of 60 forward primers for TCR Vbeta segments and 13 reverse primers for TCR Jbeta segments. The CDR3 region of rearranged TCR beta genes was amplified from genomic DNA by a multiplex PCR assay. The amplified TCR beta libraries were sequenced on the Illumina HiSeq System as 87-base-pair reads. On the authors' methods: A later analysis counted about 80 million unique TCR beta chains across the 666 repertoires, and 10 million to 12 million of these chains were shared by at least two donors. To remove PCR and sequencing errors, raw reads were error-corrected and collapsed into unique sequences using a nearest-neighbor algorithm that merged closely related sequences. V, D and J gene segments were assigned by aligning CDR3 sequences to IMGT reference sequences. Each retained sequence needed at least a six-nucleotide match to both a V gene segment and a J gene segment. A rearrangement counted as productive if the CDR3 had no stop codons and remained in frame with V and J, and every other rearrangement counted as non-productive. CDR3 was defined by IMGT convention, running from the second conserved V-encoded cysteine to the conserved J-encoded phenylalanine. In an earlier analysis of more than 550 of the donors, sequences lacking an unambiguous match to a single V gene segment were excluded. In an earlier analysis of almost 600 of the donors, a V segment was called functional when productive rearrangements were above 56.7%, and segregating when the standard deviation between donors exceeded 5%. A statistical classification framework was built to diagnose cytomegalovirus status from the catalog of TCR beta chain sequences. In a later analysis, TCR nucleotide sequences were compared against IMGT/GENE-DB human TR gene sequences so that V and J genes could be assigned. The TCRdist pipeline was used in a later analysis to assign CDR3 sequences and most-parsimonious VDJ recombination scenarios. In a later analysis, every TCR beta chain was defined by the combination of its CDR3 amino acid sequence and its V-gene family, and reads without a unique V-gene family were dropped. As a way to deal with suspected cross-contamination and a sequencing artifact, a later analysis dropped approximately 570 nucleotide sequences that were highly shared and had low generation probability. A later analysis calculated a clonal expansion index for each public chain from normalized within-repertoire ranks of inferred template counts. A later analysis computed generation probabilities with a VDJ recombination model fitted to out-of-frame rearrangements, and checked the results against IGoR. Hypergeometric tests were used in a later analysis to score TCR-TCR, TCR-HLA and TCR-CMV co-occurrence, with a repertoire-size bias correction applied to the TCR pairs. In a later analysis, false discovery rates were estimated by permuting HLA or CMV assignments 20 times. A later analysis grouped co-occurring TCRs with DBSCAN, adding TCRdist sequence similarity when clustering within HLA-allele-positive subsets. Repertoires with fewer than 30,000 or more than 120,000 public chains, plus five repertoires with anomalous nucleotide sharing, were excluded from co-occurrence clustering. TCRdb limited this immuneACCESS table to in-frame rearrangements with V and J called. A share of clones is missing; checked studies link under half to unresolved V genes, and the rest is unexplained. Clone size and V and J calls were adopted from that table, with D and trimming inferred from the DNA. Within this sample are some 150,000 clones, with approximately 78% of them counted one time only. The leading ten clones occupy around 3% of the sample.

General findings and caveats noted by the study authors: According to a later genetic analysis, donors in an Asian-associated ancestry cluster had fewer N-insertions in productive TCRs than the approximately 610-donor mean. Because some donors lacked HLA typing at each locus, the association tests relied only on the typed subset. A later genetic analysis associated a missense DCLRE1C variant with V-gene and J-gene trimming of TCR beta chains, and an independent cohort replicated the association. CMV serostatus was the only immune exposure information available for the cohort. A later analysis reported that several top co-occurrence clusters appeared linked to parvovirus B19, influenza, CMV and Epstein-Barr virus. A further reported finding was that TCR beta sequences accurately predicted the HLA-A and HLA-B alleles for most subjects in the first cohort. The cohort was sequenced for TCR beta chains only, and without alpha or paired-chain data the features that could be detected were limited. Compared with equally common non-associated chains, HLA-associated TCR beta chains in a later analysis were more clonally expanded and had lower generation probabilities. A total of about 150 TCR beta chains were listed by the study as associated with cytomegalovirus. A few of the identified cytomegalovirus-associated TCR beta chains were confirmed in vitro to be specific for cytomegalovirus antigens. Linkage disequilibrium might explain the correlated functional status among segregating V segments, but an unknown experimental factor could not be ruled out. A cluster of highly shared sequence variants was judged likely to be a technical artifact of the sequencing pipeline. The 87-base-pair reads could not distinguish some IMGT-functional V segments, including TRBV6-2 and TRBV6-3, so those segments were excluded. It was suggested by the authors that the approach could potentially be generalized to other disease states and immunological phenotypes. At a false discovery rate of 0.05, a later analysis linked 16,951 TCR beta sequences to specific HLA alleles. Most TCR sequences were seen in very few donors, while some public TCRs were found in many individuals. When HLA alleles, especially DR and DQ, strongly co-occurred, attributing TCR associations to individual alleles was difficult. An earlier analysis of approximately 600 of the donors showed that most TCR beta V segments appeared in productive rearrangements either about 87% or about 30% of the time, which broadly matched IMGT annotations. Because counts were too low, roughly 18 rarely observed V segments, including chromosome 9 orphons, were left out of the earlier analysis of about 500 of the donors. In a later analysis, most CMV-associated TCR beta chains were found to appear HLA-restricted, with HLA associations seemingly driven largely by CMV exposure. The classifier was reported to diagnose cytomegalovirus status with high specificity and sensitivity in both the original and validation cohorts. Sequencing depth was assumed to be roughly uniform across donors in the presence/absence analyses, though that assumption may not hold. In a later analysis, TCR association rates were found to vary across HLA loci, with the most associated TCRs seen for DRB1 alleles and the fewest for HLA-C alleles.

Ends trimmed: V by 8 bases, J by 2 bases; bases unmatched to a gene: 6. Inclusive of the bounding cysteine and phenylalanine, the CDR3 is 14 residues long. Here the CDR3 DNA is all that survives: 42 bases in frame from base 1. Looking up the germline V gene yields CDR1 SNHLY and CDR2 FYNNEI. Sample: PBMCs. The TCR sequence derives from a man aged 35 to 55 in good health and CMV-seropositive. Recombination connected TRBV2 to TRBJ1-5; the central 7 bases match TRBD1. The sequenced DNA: TGTGCCAGCGGCGACAGGGTCGGCAATCAGCCCCAGCATTTT. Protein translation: CASGDRVGNQPQHF.